This T cell receptor beta chain is drawn from a study of blood T cells in healthy people across ages. Notes on the study in general: Both naive CD4+ cell counts and diversity were greater in long-lived donors than in aged donors.

In this sample, this clonotype turned up a few times. As yet, its antigen is unknown. Primers used in a second PCR of about 6 to 12 cycles were a sample-barcoded 5' primer and a J-beta primer mix. TCRdb itself ran the 5' RACE reads through MiXCR, one entry per CDR3 protein. The table shows over 950,000 distinct CDR3 sequences, with 35% to 40% occurring only once. Germline V CDR1 and CDR2: MNHEY, SMNVEV (reference sequence). The CDR3 totals 13 residues. The ends were cut back, 2 bases at V and 8 bases at J, with 12 bases in the middle. Sequences were obtained from blood. The receptor's source is a young man in good health. The rearrangement uses TRBV27 and TRBJ1-1, with no clear D. The CDR3 loop is CASSLAGKYEAFF. CDR3 DNA sequence: TGTGCCAGCAGTTTAGCGGGGAAGTACGAAGCTTTCTTT.